Listed below are T cell receptor beta chains from one sample, sequenced in a study of cytomegalovirus exposure and HLA in healthy donors. Libraries were prepared by immunoSEQ multiplex PCR; TCRdb keeps only in-frame clonotypes and omits some of them. The sample contains hundreds of thousands of clones, about nine tenths of which appear only once. The sample comprised PBMCs. The receptors stem from a woman aged 18-29 years in good health and CMV-seropositive. Each CDR3 is given with its conserved first and last residue. Each record gives: clone size, D gene, V gene, J gene, CDR3 protein, CDR3 DNA. D genes are given only for firm matches. The size field is filled for only some rows; it gives once, few, many or a size class.

abundance: -
d_gene: TRBD1
v_gene: TRBV2
j_gene: TRBJ1-2
CDR3aa: CASSRDSYGYTF
CDR3nt: TGTGCCAGCAGTCGGGACAGCTATGGCTACACCTTC

abundance: -
d_gene: TRBD2
v_gene: TRBV19
j_gene: TRBJ2-7
CDR3aa: CASSPRTSGRTYEQYF
CDR3nt: TGTGCCAGTAGTCCGAGAACTAGCGGACGAACCTACGAGCAGTACTTC

abundance: once
d_gene: TRBD1
v_gene: TRBV2
j_gene: TRBJ1-5
CDR3aa: CASSPGGDYSNQPQHF
CDR3nt: TGTGCCAGCAGTCCAGGGGGCGATTATAGCAATCAGCCCCAGCATTTT

abundance: -
d_gene: -
v_gene: TRBV11-2
j_gene: TRBJ2-6
CDR3aa: CASSLVGGLTGANVLTF
CDR3nt: TGTGCCAGCAGCTTAGTCGGAGGGCTTACTGGGGCCAACGTCCTGACTTTC

abundance: -
d_gene: TRBD1
v_gene: TRBV9
j_gene: TRBJ1-2
CDR3aa: CASSVGPGTVLSGYTF
CDR3nt: TGTGCCAGCAGCGTAGGGCCCGGGACAGTCTTATCTGGCTACACCTTC

abundance: -
d_gene: TRBD1
v_gene: TRBV7-7
j_gene: TRBJ2-5
CDR3aa: CASSLQGNVETQYF
CDR3nt: TGTGCCAGCAGCCTACAGGGGAATGTAGAGACCCAGTACTTC

abundance: -
d_gene: -
v_gene: TRBV30
j_gene: TRBJ1-3
CDR3aa: CAWSQGVDGNTIYF
CDR3nt: TGTGCCTGGTCTCAAGGGGTTGACGGAAACACCATATATTTT

abundance: -
d_gene: TRBD1
v_gene: TRBV29-1
j_gene: TRBJ2-7
CDR3aa: CSVAGLTGGSYEQYF
CDR3nt: TGCAGCGTCGCCGGGCTGACAGGGGGGTCCTACGAGCAGTACTTC

abundance: -
d_gene: TRBD2
v_gene: TRBV2
j_gene: TRBJ2-2
CDR3aa: CASSEAPWTSGSITGELFF
CDR3nt: TGTGCCAGCAGTGAAGCGCCATGGACTAGCGGGAGTATCACCGGGGAGCTGTTTTTT

abundance: -
d_gene: -
v_gene: TRBV27
j_gene: TRBJ2-7
CDR3aa: CASSFRARGSYEQYF
CDR3nt: TGTGCCAGCAGTTTCCGGGCCAGGGGATCGTACGAGCAGTACTTC

abundance: -
d_gene: -
v_gene: TRBV6-5
j_gene: TRBJ2-7
CDR3aa: CASRGRSSGSYEQYF
CDR3nt: TGTGCCAGCAGGGGCCGGTCAAGCGGATCCTACGAGCAGTACTTC

abundance: -
d_gene: -
v_gene: TRBV19
j_gene: TRBJ1-5
CDR3aa: CASSIAGSGWSVSNQPQHF
CDR3nt: TGTGCCAGTAGTATAGCGGGGTCGGGCTGGTCAGTTAGCAATCAGCCCCAGCATTTT

abundance: once
d_gene: -
v_gene: TRBV15
j_gene: TRBJ2-5
CDR3aa: CATSRRGGIPETQYF
CDR3nt: TGTGCCACCAGCAGAAGAGGCGGGATCCCAGAGACCCAGTACTTC

abundance: -
d_gene: TRBD2
v_gene: TRBV5-4
j_gene: TRBJ2-1
CDR3aa: CASSLGGLAGVNEQFF
CDR3nt: TGTGCCAGCAGCTTGGGTGGACTAGCGGGAGTTAATGAGCAGTTCTTC

abundance: -
d_gene: -
v_gene: TRBV5-1
j_gene: TRBJ1-5
CDR3aa: CASSPEGQPQHF
CDR3nt: TGCGCCAGCAGCCCAGAGGGTCAGCCCCAGCATTTT